The 14 T cell receptor beta chains in this list originate from one sample, sequenced in a study of chemoradiotherapy in HPV16-positive cancers. Repertoires were generated with immunoSEQ multiplex PCR, while TCRdb's copy carries only in-frame clones and drops some. The sample has approximately 7,700 clones; roughly 80% are singletons. The sequencing here drew on tumor tissue, taken from a patient who underwent chemoradiotherapy. Receptor source: a human donor with HPV-associated anogenital cancer.

This clone was observed a few times. The gene calls are TRBV5-5 and TRBJ1-1; D gene ambiguous. The CDR3 consists of 14 residues. The germline CDR1 and CDR2 sequences are SGHKS and YYEKEE (reference sequence). The V and J ends lost 1 base and 1 base respectively, with 8 bases between them. This chain's CDR3 is CASSLQVANTEAFF. The CDR3 DNA sequence: TGTGCCAGCAGCTTGCAGGTGGCGAACACTGAAGCTTTCTTT.

CDR3 sequence (DNA): TGTGCCAGTAGTATTGGTAACGGACCCACGGGTACGCAGTATTTT. Translation gives CASSIGNGPTGTQYF. This chain links TRBV19 with TRBJ2-3; D gene uncertain. This CDR3 contains 15 residues. V lost 3 bases to trimming and J lost 8 bases, with 18 bases between them. The germline gives CDR1 LNHDA, CDR2 SQIVND (reference sequence).

This chain uses TRBV11-3 with TRBJ1-1; D may be TRBD1 (5 bases). The V end was cut by 3 bases, the J end by 4 bases, with 9 bases between. Germline V gene data show CDR1 as SGHNT and CDR2 as YENEEA. There are 13 residues in the CDR3. CDR3 bases: TGTGCCAGCAGCTTGTCAGGGTTCACTGAAGCTTTCTTT. Protein sequence: CASSLSGFTEAFF.

The chain is built from TRBV10-3 and TRBJ1-1; D is perhaps TRBD1 (6 bases). CDR3 length: 14 residues. V was pared by 5 bases and J by 1 base, with 11 bases between. The germline gives CDR1 ENHRY, CDR2 SYGVKD. CDR3 loop: CAISTQGRNTEAFF. The CDR3 nucleotides read TGTGCCATCAGTACACAGGGCCGGAACACTGAAGCTTTCTTT.

The J gene is TRBJ1-1, the V gene TRBV6-6; D perhaps matches TRBD1 (5 bases). The CDR3 consists of 16 residues. V was cut by 5 bases and J by 0 bases, with 16 bases left in between. The germline V gene encodes CDR1 MNHNY and CDR2 SVGAGI (reference sequence). This chain's CDR3 is CASSTGTGILNTEAFF. The CDR3 region has the DNA TGTGCCAGCAGTACCGGGACCGGGATTCTGAACACTGAAGCTTTCTTT.

This rearrangement joins TRBV4-1 to TRBJ2-3; the D gene is possibly TRBD2 (6 bases). The ends were cut back, 1 base at V and 1 base at J, with 15 bases in the middle. The CDR3 contains 17 residues. Germline V gene lookup returns CDR1 MGHRA and CDR2 YSYEKL. CDR3 bases: TGCGCCAGCAGCCAAGTCTCGGGACTCGTAGGCACAGATACGCAGTATTTT. Protein: CASSQVSGLVGTDTQYF.

This sequence joins TRBV10-3 and TRBJ1-2, with 7 nucleotides matching TRBD1. Losses at the gene ends were 8 bases for V and 4 bases for J; bases not matched to a gene: 7. CDR1 ENHRY and CDR2 SYGVKD come from the germline V gene. The CDR3 length is 13 residues. The CDR3 loop is CAIGQGQRYGYTF. The DNA for the CDR3 is TGTGCCATCGGTCAGGGACAGCGCTATGGCTACACCTTC.

This chain's CDR3 is CASSQAHEQYF. The CDR3 DNA reads TGTGCCAGCAGCCAAGCCCACGAGCAGTACTTC. This chain links TRBV7-2 with TRBJ2-7; D is ambiguous. The germline CDR1 and CDR2 sequences are SGHTA and FQGNSA. V lost 5 bases and J 5 bases, leaving 7 bases between the germline ends. The CDR3 sequence is 11 residues long.

The CDR3 DNA is TGTGCCAGCAGCTTAGTAAAGTTTAGCAATCAGCCCCAGCATTTT. Amino acid sequence: CASSLVKFSNQPQHF. The chain is built from TRBV7-2 and TRBJ1-5; D remains ambiguous. Germline V gene lookup returns CDR1 SGHTA and CDR2 FQGNSA. The CDR3 has 15 amino acids. With 1 base removed from V and 0 bases from J, the gap between germline ends came to 7 bases.

This chain connects TRBV2 to TRBJ2-3; D might be TRBD1 or TRBD2, each matching 5 bases. Trimming stripped 6 bases from V and 3 bases from J, with 10 bases between. The CDR3 is made up of 13 amino acids. Germline values: CDR1 SNHLY, CDR2 FYNNEI. The CDR3 region has the DNA TGTGCCAGCAGGGGGACGGGGACAGATACGCAGTATTTT. Amino acid sequence: CASRGTGTDTQYF.

The V gene is TRBV11-2, the J gene TRBJ1-1, with a possible D match to TRBD1 (6 bases). Germline CDR1 SGHAT, CDR2 FQNNGV. The germline V and J ends were trimmed by 5 bases and 6 bases, with 13 bases remaining between them. CDR3 length: 13 amino acids. CDR3 protein: CASSPRGAAEAFF. In nucleotides, the CDR3 is TGTGCCAGCAGCCCCAGGGGAGCGGCTGAAGCTTTCTTT.

The J gene is TRBJ1-5, the V gene TRBV7-4; the D is unclear. The CDR3 covers 16 residues. Trimming removed 0 bases from V and 4 bases from J, with 13 bases in between. Germline V CDR1 and CDR2: SGHVT, SQSDAQ. CDR3 sequence: CASSLAVTDENQPQHF. The CDR3 nucleotides read TGTGCCAGCAGCTTAGCGGTGACCGACGAAAATCAGCCCCAGCATTTT.

This rearrangement joins TRBV7-2 to TRBJ1-2, with D perhaps matching TRBD1 (6 bases). The germline V and J ends were trimmed by 0 bases and 6 bases, with 8 bases remaining between them. The CDR3 loop spans 13 amino acids. In germline, CDR1 is SGHTA, CDR2 FQGNSA. The CDR3: CASSLAWTDGYTF. The CDR3 DNA reads TGTGCCAGCAGCTTAGCCTGGACAGATGGCTACACCTTC.

In nucleotides, the CDR3 is TGCGCCAGCAGCTCCGGAAGGGGGCGAGCCACCTACAATGAGCAGTTCTTC. Encoded protein: CASSSGRGRATYNEQFF. The chain joins TRBV4-1 to TRBJ2-1, with 7 bases fitting TRBD1. This CDR3 is 17 amino acids long. The V gene end was trimmed by 5 bases and the J gene end by 2 bases; junction bases not matched to a gene: 12. Germline CDR1 is MGHRA and CDR2 is YSYEKL.